This T cell receptor beta chain was sequenced for a study of CD8+CD57+ T cells in acquired aplastic anemia. TCR beta VDJ and CDR3 profiles were obtained from a genomic DNA template. TCRdb reprocessed the reads via MiXCR and lists one record per CDR3 protein. Of 120,000 or so distinct CDR3 sequences listed, 48% are singletons. CDR1 SGHNT and CDR2 YYREEE come from the germline V gene (reference sequence). This CDR3 has 15 amino acids. The junction had 0 bases not matched to a gene; V was cut back by 0 bases and J by 0 bases. This clonotype was observed at least ten times. The chain carries TRBV5-4 and TRBJ2-1; 7 bases are a match to TRBD2. The TCR was taken from a human donor in good health, serving as a control. Sequenced material: sorted CD4+, CD8+, or CD8+CD57+ T cells (not recorded which) from PBMCs. The CDR3 is CASSLASGSYNEQFF. DNA of the CDR3: TGTGCCAGCAGCTTGGCTAGCGGCTCCTACAATGAGCAGTTCTTC.